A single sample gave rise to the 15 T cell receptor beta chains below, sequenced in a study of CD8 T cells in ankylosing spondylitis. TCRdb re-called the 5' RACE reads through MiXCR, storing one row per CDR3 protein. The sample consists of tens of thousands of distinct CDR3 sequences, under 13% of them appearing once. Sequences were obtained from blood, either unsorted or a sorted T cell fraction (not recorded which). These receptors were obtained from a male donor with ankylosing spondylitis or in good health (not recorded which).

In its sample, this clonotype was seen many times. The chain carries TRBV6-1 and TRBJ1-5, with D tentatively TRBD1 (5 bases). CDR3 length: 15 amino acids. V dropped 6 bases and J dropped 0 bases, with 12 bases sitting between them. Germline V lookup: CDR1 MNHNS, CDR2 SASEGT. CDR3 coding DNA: TGTGCCAGCAGAACCGACAGTTATAGCAATCAGCCCCAGCATTTT. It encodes CASRTDSYSNQPQHF.

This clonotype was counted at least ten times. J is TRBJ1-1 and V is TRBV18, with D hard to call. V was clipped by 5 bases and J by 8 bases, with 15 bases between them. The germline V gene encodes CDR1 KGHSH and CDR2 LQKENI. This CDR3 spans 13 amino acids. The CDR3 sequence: CASSAGPQGEAFF. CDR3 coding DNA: TGTGCCAGCTCAGCAGGACCTCAAGGCGAAGCTTTCTTT. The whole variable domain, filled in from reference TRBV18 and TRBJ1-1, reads NAGVMQNPRHLVRRRGQEARLRCSPMKGHSHVYWYRQLPEEGLKFMVYLQKENIIDESGMPKERFSAEFPKEGPSILRIQQVVRGDSAAYFCASSAGPQGEAFFGQGTRLTVV.

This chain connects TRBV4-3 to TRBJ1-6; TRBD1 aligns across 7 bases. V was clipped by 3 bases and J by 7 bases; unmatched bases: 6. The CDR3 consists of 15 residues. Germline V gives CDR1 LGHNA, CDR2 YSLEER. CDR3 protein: CASSHSGQKNSPLHF. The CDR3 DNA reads TGCGCCAGCAGCCATTCGGGACAGAAGAATTCACCCCTCCACTTT.

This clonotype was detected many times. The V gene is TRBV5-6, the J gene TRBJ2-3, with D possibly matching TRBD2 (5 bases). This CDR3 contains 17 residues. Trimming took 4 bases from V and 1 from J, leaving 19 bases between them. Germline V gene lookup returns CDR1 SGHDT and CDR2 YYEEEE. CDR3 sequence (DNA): TGTGCCAGCAGCATCCGGACTTCCCCGCGCCGCACAGATACGCAGTATTTT. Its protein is CASSIRTSPRRTDTQYF. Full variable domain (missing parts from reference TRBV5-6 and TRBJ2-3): DAGVTQSPTHLIKTRGQQVTLRCSPKSGHDTVSWYQQALGQGPQFIFQYYEEEERQRGNFPDRFSGHQFPNYSSELNVNALLLGDSALYLCASSIRTSPRRTDTQYFGPGTRLTVL.

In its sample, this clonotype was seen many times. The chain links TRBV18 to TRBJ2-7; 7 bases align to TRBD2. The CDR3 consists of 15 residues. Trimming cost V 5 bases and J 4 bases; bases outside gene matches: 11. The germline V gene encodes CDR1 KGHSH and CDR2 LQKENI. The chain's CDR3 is CASSFQAGLLYEQYF. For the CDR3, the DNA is TGTGCCAGCTCATTTCAAGCGGGACTCTTATACGAGCAGTACTTC.

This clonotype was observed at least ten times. For the CDR3, the DNA is TGTGCCAGCAGCTCAGAGCCGGGACCCTTCTACGAGCAGTACTTC. Protein: CASSSEPGPFYEQYF. The chain couples TRBV7-3 to TRBJ2-7, with D possibly being TRBD1 or TRBD2 (5 bases each). The V end was cut by 4 bases, the J end by 3 bases, with 16 bases between. The CDR3 covers 15 residues. CDR1 SGHTA and CDR2 FQGTGA come from the germline V gene.

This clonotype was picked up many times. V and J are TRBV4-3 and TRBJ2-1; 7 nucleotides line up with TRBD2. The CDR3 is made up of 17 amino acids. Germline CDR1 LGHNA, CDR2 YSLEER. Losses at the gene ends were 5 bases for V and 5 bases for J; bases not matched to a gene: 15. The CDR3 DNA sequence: TGCGCCAGCAGCTTGGAAGCCCAAAGCGGGAATCACAATGAGCAGTTCTTC. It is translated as CASSLEAQSGNHNEQFF.

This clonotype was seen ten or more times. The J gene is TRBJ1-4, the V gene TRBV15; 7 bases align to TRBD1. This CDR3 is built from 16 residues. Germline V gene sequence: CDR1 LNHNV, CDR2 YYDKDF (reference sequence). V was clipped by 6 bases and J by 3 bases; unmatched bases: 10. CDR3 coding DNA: TGTGCCACCAGAAGCCGACAGGGAGCTTCTAATGAAAAACTGTTTTTT. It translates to CATRSRQGASNEKLFF.

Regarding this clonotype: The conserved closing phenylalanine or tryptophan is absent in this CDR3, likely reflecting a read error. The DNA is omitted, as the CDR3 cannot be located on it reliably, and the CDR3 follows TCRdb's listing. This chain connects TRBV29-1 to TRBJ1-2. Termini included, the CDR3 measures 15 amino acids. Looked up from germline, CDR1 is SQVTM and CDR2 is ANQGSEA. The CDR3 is CSVGSFIGLANGFTY.

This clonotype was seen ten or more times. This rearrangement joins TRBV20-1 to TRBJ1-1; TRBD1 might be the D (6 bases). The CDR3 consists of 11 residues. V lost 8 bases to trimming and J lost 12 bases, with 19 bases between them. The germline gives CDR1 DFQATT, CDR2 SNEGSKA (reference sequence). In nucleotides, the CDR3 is TGCAGTCCTGGGGGGGGGGGCGCAACTTTCTTT. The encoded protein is CSPGGGGATFF.

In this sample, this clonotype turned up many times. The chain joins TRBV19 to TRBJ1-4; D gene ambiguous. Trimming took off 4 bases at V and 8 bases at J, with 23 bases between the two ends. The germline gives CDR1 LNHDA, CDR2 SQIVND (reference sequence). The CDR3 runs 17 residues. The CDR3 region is CASSSGPQDLTWEKLFF. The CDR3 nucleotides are TGTGCCAGTAGTAGCGGACCTCAGGACCTCACGTGGGAAAAACTGTTTTTT.

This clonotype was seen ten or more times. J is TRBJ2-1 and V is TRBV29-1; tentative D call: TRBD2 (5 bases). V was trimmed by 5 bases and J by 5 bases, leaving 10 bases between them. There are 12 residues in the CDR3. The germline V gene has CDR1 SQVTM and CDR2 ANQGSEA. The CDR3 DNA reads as TGCAGCGTTCCACGACTAAACAATGAGCAGTTCTTC. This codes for CSVPRLNNEQFF.

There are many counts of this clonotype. The CDR3 DNA follows: TGTGCCAGCGGAAGGAGAAGACAACGGCTGCGGGGACCGTCGAACACCGGGGAGCTGTTTTTT. Protein sequence: CASGRRRQRLRGPSNTGELFF. The chain links TRBV21-1 to TRBJ2-2; no check of the table's D call, TRBD1, against the DNA was made. TRBV21-1 is given as a pseudogene. The CDR3 runs 21 residues.

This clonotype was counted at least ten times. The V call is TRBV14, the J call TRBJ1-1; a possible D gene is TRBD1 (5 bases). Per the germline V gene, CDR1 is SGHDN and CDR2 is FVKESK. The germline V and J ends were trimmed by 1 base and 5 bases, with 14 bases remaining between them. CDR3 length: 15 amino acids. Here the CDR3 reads CASSQGVGTGTEAFF. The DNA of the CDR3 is TGTGCCAGCAGCCAAGGGGTCGGGACGGGGACTGAAGCTTTCTTT.

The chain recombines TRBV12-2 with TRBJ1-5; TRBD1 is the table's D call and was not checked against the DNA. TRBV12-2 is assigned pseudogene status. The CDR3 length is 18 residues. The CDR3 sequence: CASRLLRGSRYSNQPQHF. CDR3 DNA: TGTGCAAGTCGCTTACTGCGGGGGTCGAGGTATAGCAATCAGCCCCAGCATTTT.